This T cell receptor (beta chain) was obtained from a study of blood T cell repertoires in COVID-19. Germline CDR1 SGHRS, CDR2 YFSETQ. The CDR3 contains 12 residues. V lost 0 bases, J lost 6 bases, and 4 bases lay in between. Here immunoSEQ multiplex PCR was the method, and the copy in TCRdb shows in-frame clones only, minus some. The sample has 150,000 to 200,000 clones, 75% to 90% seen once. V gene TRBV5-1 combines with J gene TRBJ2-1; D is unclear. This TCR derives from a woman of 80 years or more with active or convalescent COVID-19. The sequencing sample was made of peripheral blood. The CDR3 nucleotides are TGCGCCAGCAGCTTGGATCTCAATGAGCAGTTCTTC. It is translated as CASSLDLNEQFF.